This entry lists 22 T cell receptor beta chains sequenced from one sample in a study of cytomegalovirus exposure and HLA in healthy donors. Researchers ran the PCR with 60 Vbeta and 13 Jbeta primers. Measured with immunoSEQ multiplex PCR; TCRdb has only the in-frame clones, and not every one. The sample holds some 87,000 clones, around 70% seen once. Sample: PBMCs. These receptors were obtained from a woman in her fifties or sixties in good health and CMV-seropositive.

This sequence joins TRBV10-1 and TRBJ2-1; TRBD1 might be the D (6 bases). The CDR3 spans 13 residues. From germline, CDR1 is WNHNN and CDR2 SYGVQD (reference sequence). Trimming took 8 bases from V and 0 from J, leaving 8 bases between them. The DNA for the CDR3 is TGCGCCAGCTCCAGGGGCTCCTACAATGAGCAGTTCTTC. This sequence encodes CASSRGSYNEQFF.

The chain has TRBV14 and TRBJ2-7, with 9 bases lining up with TRBD2. The CDR3 sequence is 16 residues long. The V segment lost 1 base and the J segment 5 bases; nucleotides outside the gene matches: 9. Germline CDR1 reads SGHDN; CDR2 reads FVKESK. DNA for the CDR3: TGTGCCAGCAGCCAAGCCCGGGCTAGCGGGATACACGAGCAGTACTTC. It encodes CASSQARASGIHEQYF. Filled out from reference TRBV14 and TRBJ2-7, the complete variable domain reads EAGVTQFPSHSVIEKGQTVTLRCDPISGHDNLYWYRRVMGKEIKFLLHFVKESKQDESGMPNNRFLAERTGGTYSTLKVQPAELEDSGVYFCASSQARASGIHEQYFGPGTRLTVT.

The sample holds a few counts of this clone. The chain recombines TRBV10-3 with TRBJ2-7; D is ambiguous. This CDR3 contains 13 residues. Germline loops: CDR1 ENHRY, CDR2 SYGVKD. Between the trimmed V and J ends, which lost 5 bases and 3 bases, there was a span of 11 bases. The CDR3 reads CAISTPGVYEQYF. The DNA of the CDR3 is TGTGCCATCAGTACACCAGGTGTCTACGAGCAGTACTTC.

V usage is TRBV10-3 and J usage is TRBJ2-3; 8 bases fit TRBD1. The germline CDR1 and CDR2 sequences are ENHRY and SYGVKD. The CDR3 sequence is 19 residues long. The V segment lost 4 bases and the J segment 2 bases; nucleotides outside the gene matches: 17. The CDR3 bases are TGTGCCATCAGTGCCACCCTTTACGGACAGGGCGACTCCACAGATACGCAGTATTTT. This sequence encodes CAISATLYGQGDSTDTQYF.

The gene calls are TRBV19 and TRBJ1-1; D perhaps matches TRBD1 (6 bases). Trimming pared 8 bases from V and 3 bases from J, leaving 25 bases between. Germline CDR1 reads LNHDA; CDR2 reads SQIVND (reference sequence). The CDR3 runs to 17 residues. CDR3: CASRPGGKLWADTEAFF. CDR3 nucleotide sequence: TGTGCCAGTCGACCTGGGGGCAAATTATGGGCGGACACTGAAGCTTTCTTT.

This clone was seen only a few times. V is TRBV7-2 and J is TRBJ2-6, with 7 positions matching TRBD1. The J segment lost 2 bases and the V segment lost 4 bases, leaving 2 bases of the junction unmatched. CDR3 length: 15 amino acids. CDR1 is SGHTA, CDR2 FQGNSA, per germline. CDR3 bases: TGTGCCAGCAGCTCACAGGGGACTGGGGCCAACGTCCTGACTTTC. It codes for CASSSQGTGANVLTF.

The V call is TRBV6-1, the J call TRBJ2-1, with 7 bases identical to TRBD2. CDR1 and CDR2 from the germline V gene are MNHNS and SASEGT. The CDR3 runs to 15 residues. Trimming cost V 3 bases and J 2 bases; bases outside gene matches: 4. CDR3 DNA sequence: TGTGCCAGCAGTGACACCGGGACTACCTACAATGAGCAGTTCTTC. Its protein is CASSDTGTTYNEQFF.

J is TRBJ1-4 and V is TRBV11-2; a possible D gene is TRBD1 (6 bases). This CDR3 spans 15 amino acids. Germline CDR1 SGHAT, CDR2 FQNNGV. Trimming stripped 1 base from V and 2 bases from J, with 8 bases between. CDR3 in DNA: TGTGCCAGCAGCTTAGGGGGGCAGACTAATGAAAAACTGTTTTTT. It is translated as CASSLGGQTNEKLFF.

The CDR3 sequence is CASSSGLAISYEQYF. CDR3 coding DNA: TGTGCCAGCAGCTCGGGACTAGCGATCTCCTACGAGCAGTACTTC. The chain couples TRBV7-6 to TRBJ2-7, with TRBD2 identical over 10 bases. The J segment lost 0 bases and the V segment lost 4 bases, leaving 3 bases of the junction unmatched. The CDR3 loop spans 15 amino acids. CDR1 is SGHVS and CDR2 is FNYEAQ in the germline V gene.

This chain links TRBV7-8 with TRBJ2-1; tentatively, D is TRBD2 (5 bases). Germline CDR1 and CDR2: SGHVS and FQNEAQ. The CDR3 spans 15 residues. The V end was cut by 1 base, the J end by 2 bases, with 9 bases between. CDR3: CASSLETGTYNEQFF. CDR3 bases: TGTGCCAGCAGCTTAGAGACGGGAACCTACAATGAGCAGTTCTTC.

This clone was observed once. The V call is TRBV19, the J call TRBJ2-4; TRBD2 matches 13 bases. The CDR3 totals 18 residues. Germline V CDR1 and CDR2: LNHDA, SQIVND (reference sequence). With 3 bases clipped from V and 0 bases from J, the junction kept 5 bases outside the gene matches. The CDR3 coding sequence is TGTGCCAGTAGTATTGGTTGGACTAGCGGGGGAGCCAAAAACATTCAGTACTTC. Its protein is CASSIGWTSGGAKNIQYF.

This clone was counted between two and nine times. The chain is built from TRBV13 and TRBJ2-7; 7 bases are shared with TRBD2. The CDR3 consists of 15 residues. V shed 0 bases and J 5 bases; nucleotides not matched to a gene: 7. CDR1 is PRHDT and CDR2 is FYEKMQ in the germline V gene (reference sequence). CDR3 sequence reads: CASSLGAGEYNEQYF. As DNA, the CDR3 is TGTGCCAGCAGCTTAGGGGCGGGAGAGTATAACGAGCAGTACTTC.

This clone was seen only once. This chain links TRBV28 with TRBJ2-7, with no clear D. This CDR3 region has 14 residues. In germline, CDR1 is MDHEN, CDR2 SYDVKM. Trimming took 5 bases from V and 2 from J, leaving 13 bases between them. The CDR3 coding sequence is TGTGCCAGCAGTCCGGTATATACGCCCTACGAGCAGTACTTC. Translating gives CASSPVYTPYEQYF.

The rearrangement joins TRBV9 to TRBJ1-2; 8 bases are a match to TRBD1. The CDR3 has 14 residues. Germline trimming cut 4 bases from V and 9 bases from J; bases unmatched to any gene: 11. Germline CDR1 and CDR2: SGDLS and YYNGEE. CDR3 residues: CASSPTTGQGSYTF. In nucleotides, the CDR3 is TGTGCCAGCAGCCCCACAACCGGACAGGGAAGCTACACCTTC.

The chain links TRBV9 to TRBJ2-1; 8 nucleotides line up with TRBD2. The CDR3 runs 16 residues. With 0 bases clipped from V and 3 bases from J, the junction kept 5 bases outside the gene matches. Per the germline V gene, CDR1 is SGDLS and CDR2 is YYNGEE. The CDR3 DNA is TGTGCCAGCAGCGTAGGGCCTAGCGGGCACTACAATGAGCAGTTCTTC. This encodes CASSVGPSGHYNEQFF.

The chain couples TRBV13 to TRBJ1-1, with D uncertain. CDR1 is PRHDT, CDR2 FYEKMQ, per germline (reference sequence). The germline V and J ends were trimmed by 1 base and 0 bases, with 21 bases remaining between them. The CDR3 spans 19 residues. The CDR3 reads CASSLESVISTVMNTEAFF. CDR3 DNA: TGTGCCAGCAGCTTAGAGTCTGTTATAAGCACGGTCATGAACACTGAAGCTTTCTTT.

The rearrangement uses TRBV9 and TRBJ2-2; D might be TRBD1 (5 bases). The V gene's germline CDR1 is SGDLS and CDR2 YYNGEE. This CDR3 spans 14 amino acids. V was cut by 1 base and J by 5 bases, with 9 bases left in between. CDR3 in amino acids: CASSVQGKTGELFF. In DNA form, the CDR3 reads TGTGCCAGCAGCGTACAGGGTAAAACCGGGGAGCTGTTTTTT.

This clone was counted between two and nine times. The V call is TRBV6-1, the J call TRBJ2-3; TRBD2 matches 10 bases. CDR3 length: 15 residues. Germline CDR1 and CDR2: MNHNS and SASEGT. J lost 8 bases, V lost 1 base, and 6 bases had no gene match. Here the CDR3 reads CASSEGLAGVGTQYF. CDR3 DNA: TGTGCCAGCAGTGAAGGGCTAGCGGGAGTTGGTACGCAGTATTTT.

This chain connects TRBV5-1 to TRBJ1-1; D is uncertain. The V end lost 0 bases, the J end lost 11 bases, and 17 bases lay between the germline ends. Germline V gene data show CDR1 as SGHRS and CDR2 as YFSETQ. The CDR3 is made up of 14 amino acids. The CDR3 sequence is CASSLDHEIWRAFF. CDR3 nucleotide sequence: TGCGCCAGCAGCTTGGACCATGAAATATGGAGGGCTTTCTTT.

This clone was counted between two and nine times. This rearrangement joins TRBV28 to TRBJ2-7, with D possibly matching TRBD2 (6 bases). Germline CDR1 and CDR2: MDHEN and SYDVKM. The germline V and J ends were trimmed by 6 bases and 6 bases, with 12 bases remaining between them. The CDR3 covers 12 residues. In DNA form, the CDR3 reads TGTGCCAGCAGGCCAAGGGAGGCCGAGCAGTACTTC. Encoded protein: CASRPREAEQYF.

This clone has a single count. V and J are TRBV6-1 and TRBJ2-3; 7 nucleotides match TRBD1. Trimming removed 7 bases from V and 2 bases from J; junction bases left unmatched: 9. This CDR3 contains 15 residues. Germline V gene sequence: CDR1 MNHNS, CDR2 SASEGT. CDR3 amino acids: CASIFGTVYTDTQYF. In nucleotides, the CDR3 is TGTGCCAGCATTTTCGGGACAGTCTACACAGATACGCAGTATTTT.

The chain carries TRBV19 and TRBJ2-5, with 7 bases that match TRBD1. In germline, CDR1 is LNHDA, CDR2 SQIVND (reference sequence). The CDR3 length is 15 residues. J lost 5 bases, V lost 4 bases, and 10 bases had no gene match. The CDR3 reads CASSRDRAQVETQYF. For the CDR3, the DNA is TGTGCCAGTAGTAGAGACAGGGCCCAAGTGGAGACCCAGTACTTC.